Below, 30 T cell receptor beta chains from the same sample are listed, as sequenced in a study of neurological immune-mediated disorders. TCRdb re-called the 5' RACE reads through MiXCR, storing one row per CDR3 protein. The sample holds 100,000 to 150,000 distinct CDR3 sequences, more than 2.5% seen once. Sample: PBMCs. The receptor source for this set is a woman in her twenties or thirties with multiple sclerosis.

About this clonotype: This may arise from a read error, as a much more abundant clone is one base away. This rearrangement joins TRBV14 to TRBJ1-4; 9 nucleotides agree with TRBD1. Per germline, CDR1 SGHDN and CDR2 FVKESK. V gave up 3 bases and J gave up 11 bases; unmatched junction bases: 10. This CDR3 region has 15 residues. CDR3 residues: CASSQNGTGMEKLFF. The CDR3 DNA reads as TGTGCCAGCAGCCAGAACGGGACAGGGATGGAGAAACTGTTTTTT.

This clonotype has ten or more counts. V is TRBV7-6 and J is TRBJ2-1; D uncertain. Looked up from germline, CDR1 is SGHVS and CDR2 is FNYEAQ. The CDR3 runs 15 residues. Trimming pared 1 base from V and 8 bases from J, leaving 15 bases between. The CDR3 reads CASSLEGYTGHEQFF. CDR3 nucleotide sequence: TGTGCCAGCAGCTTAGAGGGATACACGGGCCATGAGCAGTTCTTC.

This clonotype was seen ten or more times. The J gene is TRBJ1-4, the V gene TRBV4-3, with a weak D call TRBD1 (5 bases). CDR3 length equals 15 residues. CDR1 is LGHNA, CDR2 YSLEER, per germline. Trimming shortened V by 2 bases and J by 7 bases, and 14 bases separated the two germline ends. This CDR3 reads CASSQIGGRGEKLFF. CDR3 nucleotide sequence: TGCGCCAGCAGCCAAATCGGGGGTAGGGGTGAAAAACTGTTTTTT.

This clonotype was observed at least ten times. V usage is TRBV5-5 and J usage is TRBJ1-2; TRBD1 matches 7 bases. Germline CDR1 SGHKS, CDR2 YYEKEE (reference sequence). V was clipped by 4 bases and J by 8 bases; unmatched bases: 8. The length of the CDR3 is 13 residues. This CDR3 reads CASSDPTGIGYTF. The CDR3 nucleotides are TGTGCCAGCAGCGATCCGACAGGGATCGGCTACACCTTC.

Ten or more counts support this clonotype. The V gene is TRBV12-3 or TRBV12-4, the J gene TRBJ2-7; D may be TRBD1 or TRBD2 (5 bases each). Trimming pared 5 bases from V and 9 bases from J, leaving 20 bases between. The CDR3 consists of 14 residues. CDR3 in amino acids: CASSPGPSNDGQYF. CDR3 nucleotide sequence: TGTGCCAGCAGTCCGGGACCTTCAAACGACGGGCAGTACTTC.

This clonotype was counted many times. The chain has TRBV5-1 and TRBJ2-1; 9 bases line up with TRBD2. J was trimmed by 7 bases and V by 3 bases; bases with no gene match: 11. The CDR3 is made up of 16 amino acids. Germline loops: CDR1 SGHRS, CDR2 YFSETQ. CDR3 bases: TGCGCCAGCAGCTGGAATAGCGGGAGCGAGTATAATGAGCAGTTCTTC. This sequence encodes CASSWNSGSEYNEQFF.

This clonotype was observed at least ten times. The J gene is TRBJ2-5, the V gene TRBV10-3; 9 nucleotides match TRBD2. The V segment lost 5 bases and the J segment 4 bases; nucleotides outside the gene matches: 5. Germline CDR1 reads ENHRY; CDR2 reads SYGVKD. The CDR3 covers 14 residues. CDR3 region: CAISLAGRGETQYF. The DNA for the CDR3 is TGTGCCATCAGTCTAGCGGGGAGGGGAGAGACCCAGTACTTC.

This clonotype was detected ten times or more. The genes are TRBV5-8 and TRBJ1-6; tentatively, D is TRBD1 (5 bases). Germline V gives CDR1 SGHTS, CDR2 YDEGEE. This CDR3 contains 14 residues. V was trimmed by 4 bases and J by 10 bases, leaving 15 bases between them. CDR3 sequence reads: CASSPVTGRSPLHF. The CDR3 bases are TGTGCCAGCAGCCCCGTGACGGGGCGGTCACCCCTCCACTTT.

Details on this clonotype: One junction end disagrees with the germline gene, perhaps due to a read error. V and J are TRBV2 and TRBJ1-5; 7 bases line up with TRBD1. Germline loops: CDR1 SNHLY, CDR2 FYNNEI. This CDR3 is built from 15 residues. Here the CDR3 reads CATDDREGGNKTQNF. CDR3 DNA: TGTGCCACCGACGACAGGGAGGGAGGCAATAAGACCCAGAATTTT.

This clonotype was recorded at least ten times. The rearrangement links TRBV6-2 or TRBV6-3 to TRBJ2-2; 8 nucleotides line up with TRBD1. The CDR3 covers 16 residues. Losses at the gene ends were 5 bases for V and 0 bases for J; bases not matched to a gene: 5. CDR1 is MNHEY and CDR2 is SVGEGT in the germline V gene. CDR3 loop: CASSPRTGTNTGELFF. Written as DNA, the CDR3 is TGTGCCAGCAGTCCCCGGACAGGGACGAACACCGGGGAGCTGTTTTTT.

This clonotype was picked up a small number of times. The chain links TRBV12-5 to TRBJ1-5; D unresolved. V was pared by 0 bases and J by 3 bases, with 15 bases between. The CDR3 totals 17 residues. CDR1 LGHNT and CDR2 FRNRAP come from the germline V gene. The CDR3 nucleotides are TGTGCTAGTGGTTTGGTACTAGGGCAGGCAGTCAATCAGCCCCAGCATTTT. Its protein product is CASGLVLGQAVNQPQHF.

This clonotype was counted ten times or more. V and J are TRBV13 and TRBJ2-1, with D perhaps matching TRBD1 (5 bases). The CDR3 is made up of 14 amino acids. Per the germline V gene, CDR1 is PRHDT and CDR2 is FYEKMQ (reference sequence). V was clipped by 4 bases and J by 9 bases, with 16 bases between them. The chain's CDR3 is CASSSLQGSREQFF. The CDR3 nucleotides are TGTGCCAGCAGCTCCCTTCAGGGTAGCCGTGAGCAGTTCTTC.

This clonotype appeared many times. This chain links TRBV6-5 with TRBJ2-7; 9 nucleotides line up with TRBD2. V lost 7 bases and J lost 3; bases outside the gene matches: 10. This CDR3 is built from 15 residues. CDR1 MNHEY and CDR2 SVGAGI come from the germline V gene. The CDR3 DNA reads TGTGCCAGCACCCCGGGCCTAGCGGGATTCTACGAGCAGTACTTC. Translation: CASTPGLAGFYEQYF.

This clonotype was seen many times. The chain is built from TRBV5-1 and TRBJ2-1; 7 bases match TRBD2. J gave up 5 bases and V 4 bases, and 6 bases lay outside the gene matches. This CDR3 region has 14 residues. The germline V gene encodes CDR1 SGHRS and CDR2 YFSETQ. CDR3 loop: CASSRLGGHNEQFF. The CDR3 DNA is TGCGCCAGCAGCCGGTTGGGAGGGCACAATGAGCAGTTCTTC.

This clonotype was picked up many times. This chain links TRBV11-2 with TRBJ2-3; TRBD1 or TRBD2 may be the D gene (5 bases each). V was clipped by 1 base and J by 1 base, with 12 bases between them. From germline, CDR1 is SGHAT and CDR2 FQNNGV. The CDR3 runs to 16 residues. CDR3 nucleotide sequence: TGTGCCAGCAGCTTAGTAGGAGGCAGGGGCACAGATACGCAGTATTTT. Its protein product is CASSLVGGRGTDTQYF.

This clonotype was seen many times. This sequence joins TRBV7-9 and TRBJ2-1; 11 bases map to TRBD2. This CDR3 is 16 amino acids long. The germline gives CDR1 SEHNR, CDR2 FQNEAQ (reference sequence). V was clipped by 5 bases and J by 3 bases; unmatched bases: 6. CDR3 amino acids: CASSPTTSGIYNEQFF. The CDR3 bases are TGTGCCAGCAGCCCAACGACTAGCGGGATCTACAATGAGCAGTTCTTC. Full variable domain (rest looked up from reference TRBV7-9 and TRBJ2-1): DTGVSQNPRHKITKRGQNVTFRCDPISEHNRLYWYRQTLGQGPEFLTYFQNEAQLEKSRLLSDRFSAERPKGSFSTLEIQRTEQGDSAMYLCASSPTTSGIYNEQFFGPGTRLTVL.

The table lists this clonotype with many counts. The genes are TRBV3-1 and TRBJ2-3; possible D gene TRBD2, 5 bases. V lost 3 bases to trimming and J lost 2 bases, with 9 bases between them. This CDR3 is built from 14 residues. Germline V gives CDR1 LGHDT, CDR2 YNNKEL (reference sequence). CDR3 protein: CASSHDGDTDTQYF. CDR3 coding DNA: TGTGCCAGCAGCCATGACGGGGACACAGATACGCAGTATTTT.

This clonotype was recorded many times. The rearrangement links TRBV5-1 to TRBJ2-7; a weak D match, TRBD2 (5 bases). Germline V gene lookup returns CDR1 SGHRS and CDR2 YFSETQ. Between the trimmed V and J ends, which lost 5 bases and 0 bases, there was a span of 15 bases. The CDR3 length is 15 residues. CDR3 bases: TGCGCCAGCAGTCCCGGAGGCACAGACTCCTACGAGCAGTACTTC. It is translated as CASSPGGTDSYEQYF.

This clonotype was seen at least ten times. The rearrangement joins TRBV29-1 to TRBJ1-6, with 8 bases fitting TRBD1. This CDR3 is 13 amino acids long. Germline trimming cut 5 bases from V and 6 bases from J; bases unmatched to any gene: 3. Germline CDR1 reads SQVTM; CDR2 reads ANQGSEA. This CDR3 reads CSVRTGINSPLHF. CDR3 coding DNA: TGCAGCGTTAGGACAGGGATTAATTCACCCCTCCACTTT.

This clonotype was seen repeatedly, ten times or more. This chain joins TRBV12-3 or TRBV12-4 and TRBJ1-5, with a tentative D call TRBD1 (5 bases). The CDR3 length is 13 residues. V was pared by 8 bases and J by 3 bases, with 11 bases between. The CDR3 coding sequence is TGTGCCAGCGGTGACAGCTTCAATCAGCCCCAGCATTTT. Translation: CASGDSFNQPQHF.

Ten or more counts support this clonotype. CDR3 coding DNA: TGTGCCAGCAGTCCAACCGGGCCGGGACTAGCCTACGAGCAGTACTTC. It encodes CASSPTGPGLAYEQYF. The chain is built from TRBV12-3 or TRBV12-4 and TRBJ2-7; 8 bases are a match to TRBD2. V lost 5 bases to trimming and J lost 2 bases; unmatched junction nucleotides: 11. The CDR3 contains 16 residues.

At least ten counts were recorded for this clonotype. The gene calls are TRBV5-1 and TRBJ2-1; D is possibly TRBD1 (6 bases). The V gene's germline CDR1 is SGHRS and CDR2 YFSETQ. This CDR3 region has 15 residues. The germline V and J ends were trimmed by 3 bases and 4 bases, with 14 bases remaining between them. CDR3 DNA sequence: TGCGCCAGCAGCTCCTCCGGGACACCTTACAATGAGCAGTTCTTC. This gives the protein CASSSSGTPYNEQFF.

This clonotype was picked up a small number of times. One end of the junction does not line up with germline, which may come from a read error. The gene calls are TRBV11-2 and TRBJ2-3; tentative D call: TRBD2 (6 bases). There are 16 residues in the CDR3. Per the germline V gene, CDR1 is SGHAT and CDR2 is FQNNGV. CDR3 sequence reads: CASSLVAGIGTDKQYF. The CDR3 nucleotides are TGTGCCAGCAGCTTAGTTGCGGGAATCGGCACAGATAAGCAGTATTTT.

The genes are TRBV18 and TRBJ1-1, with 8 bases matching TRBD1. Losses at the gene ends were 3 bases for V and 4 bases for J; bases not matched to a gene: 4. Germline V CDR1 and CDR2: KGHSH, LQKENI. The CDR3 consists of 14 residues. The CDR3 is CASSPDRASTEAFF. The DNA for the CDR3 is TGTGCCAGCTCACCGGACAGGGCGAGCACTGAAGCTTTCTTT.

Ten or more counts support this clonotype. The chain couples TRBV19 to TRBJ1-2; no reliable D call. CDR3 size: 14 residues. Per germline, CDR1 LNHDA and CDR2 SQIVND (reference sequence). Trimming cost V 6 bases and J 4 bases, with 15 bases left between them. The CDR3 DNA reads as TGTGCCAGTAGCCGAGGTGGGCAACTCTATGGCTACACCTTC. It encodes CASSRGGQLYGYTF.

Only a few counts were recorded for this clonotype. The CDR3 here is CATSRGGDYEQYF. The CDR3 nucleotides are TGTGCCACCAGCAGAGGGGGTGACTACGAGCAGTACTTC. The genes are TRBV15 and TRBJ2-7; D gene uncertain. Trimming left V 1 base short and J 3 bases short, with 7 bases between. The CDR3 is made up of 13 amino acids. Germline lookup yields CDR1 LNHNV and CDR2 YYDKDF (reference sequence).

In this sample, this clonotype turned up many times. V and J are TRBV7-2 and TRBJ1-6; the D gene is possibly TRBD1 (5 bases). The CDR3 has 14 residues. Germline V lookup: CDR1 SGHTA, CDR2 FQGNSA. Trimming removed 3 bases at V and 4 bases at J, with 7 bases between. This CDR3 is CASSFGAYNSPLHF. DNA for the CDR3: TGTGCCAGCAGCTTCGGGGCTTATAATTCACCCCTCCACTTT.

Many counts were recorded for this clonotype. CDR3 sequence reads: CASRVARGEQYF. DNA of the CDR3: TGTGCCAGCAGGGTTGCTAGGGGCGAGCAGTACTTC. The genes are TRBV6-6 and TRBJ2-7; D is possibly TRBD1 (5 bases). CDR1 and CDR2 (germline): MNHNY, SVGAGI (reference sequence). V was trimmed by 6 bases and J by 6 bases, leaving 12 bases between them. The CDR3 is 12 residues long.

The sample holds many counts of this clonotype. The CDR3: CASSLGSGVYQPQHF. The CDR3 bases are TGTGCCAGCAGCTTAGGATCAGGGGTTTATCAGCCCCAGCATTTT. This chain connects TRBV7-2 to TRBJ1-5; maybe TRBD1 (6 bases). Trimming removed 1 base at V and 5 bases at J, with 12 bases between. The CDR3 is 15 amino acids. Germline V gene sequence: CDR1 SGHTA, CDR2 FQGNSA.

This clonotype was counted ten times or more. This chain uses TRBV7-2 with TRBJ1-1; D perhaps matches TRBD1 (5 bases). Trimming removed 4 bases from V and 0 bases from J, with 9 bases in between. This CDR3 spans 14 amino acids. Germline V gene lookup returns CDR1 SGHTA and CDR2 FQGNSA. This CDR3 is CASSWEGLNTEAFF. The CDR3 DNA is TGTGCCAGCAGCTGGGAGGGGTTGAACACTGAAGCTTTCTTT. Variable domain in full (rest from reference TRBV7-2 and TRBJ1-1): GAGVSQSPSNKVTEKGKDVELRCDPISGHTALYWYRQSLGQGLEFLIYFQGNSAPDKSGLPSDRFSAERTGGSVSTLTIQRTQQEDSAVYLCASSWEGLNTEAFFGQGTRLTVV.